This T cell receptor beta chain derives from a study of blood T cell dynamics during melanoma immunotherapy. Sequenced by immunoSEQ multiplex PCR; TCRdb stores in-frame clones only, minus some. This sample has 15,000 to 20,000 clones; roughly 93% occur once, and the top ten carry over 0.2%. Study-wide results and caveats: Among sorted CD8+ subsets, immune-effector cells had the highest clonality and cell-free DNA similarity.

Germline CDR1 SEHNR, CDR2 FQNEAQ (reference sequence). Trimming stripped 5 bases from V and 4 bases from J, with 15 bases between. The CDR3 is made up of 15 amino acids. Described time point: week 3, after first cycle of checkpoint inhibitor. Turning to this clone: Its specificity is unknown.

The sequencing used effector memory CD8+ T cells from blood, collected from a patient treated with checkpoint blockade. The rearrangement uses TRBV7-9 and TRBJ2-1; a possible D gene is TRBD2 (5 bases). The origin of this receptor is a human donor with melanoma. The CDR3 region has the DNA TGTGCCAGCAGCACAACCCGCGAGGGTTACAATGAGCAGTTCTTC. Translating gives CASSTTREGYNEQFF.